Listed below are T cell receptor beta chains from one sample, sequenced in a study of cytomegalovirus exposure and HLA in healthy donors. Data came from immunoSEQ multiplex PCR; TCRdb stores just in-frame clones and leaves some out. Of 150,000 to 200,000 clones listed, around three quarters are singletons. The sample taken for sequencing was PBMCs. The receptors come from a man aged 45-65 years in good health and CMV-seropositive. The CDR3 runs from the conserved cysteine through the conserved F or W. A D gene is named only where the DNA matches it firmly. Some rows have no size entry. The others give once, few or many, or a class for an expanded clone.

abundance	v_gene	d_gene	j_gene	CDR3aa	CDR3nt
-	TRBV6-6	-	TRBJ2-2	CASSTGQWELFF	TGTGCCAGCAGCACAGGCCAGTGGGAGCTGTTTTTT
-	TRBV6-5	TRBD2	TRBJ2-5	CASRGAGEGTQYF	TGTGCCAGCAGAGGTGCGGGGGAAGGGACCCAGTACTTC
once	TRBV5-1	-	TRBJ2-5	CASSSPEASETQYF	TGCGCCAGCAGCTCCCCGGAGGCCTCAGAGACCCAGTACTTC
-	TRBV29-1	TRBD1	TRBJ2-7	CSTGGTGGYEQYF	TGCAGCACTGGGGGGACAGGGGGCTACGAGCAGTACTTC
-	TRBV15	TRBD1	TRBJ2-7	CATSKGQGPPYEQYF	TGTGCCACCAGCAAAGGACAGGGGCCACCCTACGAGCAGTACTTC
-	TRBV7-2	-	TRBJ1-5	CASTPGRSNQPQHF	TGTGCCAGCACACCAGGCAGAAGCAATCAGCCCCAGCATTTT
-	TRBV7-2	-	TRBJ2-1	CASSSSRLSYNEQFF	TGTGCCAGCAGCTCCAGTAGACTATCTTACAATGAGCAGTTCTTC
few	TRBV4-3	-	TRBJ1-2	CASSQDERVRAVYGYTF	TGCGCCAGCAGCCAAGACGAGAGGGTACGGGCGGTCTATGGCTACACCTTC
few	TRBV2	TRBD1	TRBJ2-1	CASRGQGNEQFF	TGTGCCAGCAGGGGACAGGGCAATGAGCAGTTCTTC
-	TRBV11-3	-	TRBJ1-1	CASSSSGRGGTEAFF	TGTGCCAGCAGCTCATCGGGGCGAGGAGGGACTGAAGCTTTCTTT
-	TRBV29-1	TRBD1	TRBJ2-7	CSVEDRTGKYF	TGCAGCGTTGAAGATCGGACAGGGAAGTACTTC
-	TRBV18	TRBD1	TRBJ1-1	CASSTGTGRGTEAFF	TGTGCCAGCTCAACCGGGACAGGGAGAGGCACTGAAGCTTTCTTT
-	TRBV9	-	TRBJ2-7	CASSVGNGAGEQYF	TGTGCCAGCAGCGTAGGTAACGGAGCGGGCGAGCAGTACTTC
-	TRBV27	TRBD2	TRBJ2-1	CASSEERGRYNEQFF	TGTGCCAGCAGTGAGGAGCGGGGGCGGTACAATGAGCAGTTCTTC
-	TRBV9	-	TRBJ2-7	CASSVSGLSGVQYF	TGTGCCAGCAGCGTATCTGGCCTCTCCGGGGTGCAGTACTTC
-	TRBV6-5	TRBD2	TRBJ2-2	CASSLVSGTGTGELFF	TGTGCCAGCAGTTTGGTTAGCGGGACTGGGACCGGGGAGCTGTTTTTT
-	TRBV7-9	TRBD1	TRBJ1-2	CASSLTWTGRIGYTF	TGCGCCAGCAGCTTAACCTGGACAGGGCGGATAGGCTACACCTTC
-	TRBV10-3	-	TRBJ2-7	CAIKQGLNYEQYF	TGTGCCATCAAGCAGGGCCTCAACTACGAGCAGTACTTC
-	TRBV25-1	TRBD2	TRBJ2-7	CASSEGTSGDPYEQYF	TGTGCCAGCAGTGAAGGGACTAGCGGGGACCCCTACGAGCAGTACTTC
-	TRBV6-5	TRBD1	TRBJ1-1	CASSQTGVTEAFF	TGTGCCAGCAGTCAGACAGGGGTCACTGAAGCTTTCTTT
-	TRBV11-2	TRBD1	TRBJ1-2	CASRPPGQGNGYTF	TGTGCCAGCAGACCTCCGGGACAGGGGAATGGCTACACCTTC
once	TRBV5-5	TRBD1	TRBJ1-1	CASSLRQGRAEAFF	TGTGCCAGCAGCCTCCGACAGGGTAGGGCTGAAGCTTTCTTT
-	TRBV19	TRBD1	TRBJ1-2	CASTPGTGSYGYTF	TGTGCCAGTACCCCCGGGACAGGGAGCTATGGCTACACCTTC
-	TRBV4-3	TRBD2	TRBJ2-1	CASSQQLTSGGSYNEQFF	TGCGCCAGCAGCCAACAATTAACTAGCGGTGGCTCCTACAATGAGCAGTTCTTC
-	TRBV5-1	TRBD1	TRBJ2-7	CASRTGQGPYEQYF	TGCGCCAGCAGAACGGGACAGGGCCCCTACGAGCAGTACTTC
-	TRBV28	TRBD1	TRBJ1-5	CASSLGGQDISPQHF	TGTGCCAGCAGTTTAGGTGGACAGGACATTTCGCCCCAGCATTTT
-	TRBV11-2	TRBD1	TRBJ2-6	CASSTMSAGGPSGANVLTF	TGTGCCAGCAGCACAATGTCGGCAGGGGGCCCATCTGGGGCCAACGTCCTGACTTTC